The 27 T cell receptor beta chains below come from one sample, sequenced in a study of blood T cell repertoires in COVID-19. TCRdb's table, derived via immunoSEQ multiplex PCR, lists solely in-frame clones and lacks some. The data show 250,000 to 300,000 clones, less than 90% seen once. Input material: peripheral blood. These receptors were taken from a man in his thirties or forties with active or convalescent COVID-19.

This clone was counted between two and nine times. The J gene is TRBJ1-3, the V gene TRBV6-4, with 7 positions matching TRBD1. Germline CDR1 is MRHNA and CDR2 is SNTAGT. V lost 4 bases and J lost 0; bases outside the gene matches: 12. The CDR3 is 18 amino acids. The CDR3 protein is CASSGGRDSKASGNTIYF. DNA of the CDR3: TGTGCCAGCAGTGGGGGACGGGACAGCAAAGCCTCTGGAAACACCATATATTTT.

This chain joins TRBV4-1 and TRBJ2-3; D unresolved. The CDR3 has 13 amino acids. Looked up from germline, CDR1 is MGHRA and CDR2 is YSYEKL. The germline V and J ends were trimmed by 4 bases and 4 bases, with 9 bases remaining between them. CDR3 sequence reads: CASSLVYADTQYF. DNA of the CDR3: TGCGCCAGCAGCCTCGTTTATGCAGATACGCAGTATTTT.

This clone was seen just once. The V call is TRBV6-6, the J call TRBJ1-5; 9 bases map to TRBD1. This CDR3 has 16 amino acids. From germline, CDR1 is MNHNY and CDR2 SVGAGI (reference sequence). Trimming took 6 bases from V and 6 from J; bases not matched to a gene: 12. The CDR3 spells CASRHSTDRGVQPQHF. The DNA of the CDR3 is TGTGCCAGCAGGCACAGTACCGACAGGGGGGTTCAGCCCCAGCATTTT.

The chain joins TRBV29-1 to TRBJ1-2; D ambiguous. In germline, CDR1 is SQVTM, CDR2 ANQGSEA. This CDR3 is built from 12 residues. V shed 5 bases and J shed 2 bases, with 9 bases lying between them. The CDR3 DNA is TGCAGCGTTATTAGGGAGAACTATGGCTACACCTTC. This translates into CSVIRENYGYTF.

The V gene is TRBV2, the J gene TRBJ2-3; D remains unclear. The CDR3 has 11 residues. The V gene lost 5 bases and the J gene lost 4 bases, with 4 bases spanning the gap. Germline V gene data show CDR1 as SNHLY and CDR2 as FYNNEI. The CDR3 coding sequence is TGTGCCAGCAGTCCCGCAGATACGCAGTATTTT. It specifies CASSPADTQYF.

The chain employs TRBV19 and TRBJ1-3, with 8 bases aligning to TRBD1. The ends lost 4 bases at V and 2 bases at J; junction bases unmatched: 1. The CDR3 length is 14 residues. CDR1 and CDR2 (germline): LNHDA, SQIVND (reference sequence). The CDR3 loop is CASSTTGAGNTIYF. In DNA, the CDR3 is TGTGCCAGTAGTACGACAGGGGCTGGAAACACCATATATTTT.

This clone has only a few counts. Other DNA variants within this sample encode the same CDR3. V usage is TRBV5-1 and J usage is TRBJ1-5; D is undetermined. The CDR3 totals 13 residues. Germline V gene data show CDR1 as SGHRS and CDR2 as YFSETQ. The germline V and J ends were trimmed by 0 bases and 2 bases, with 3 bases remaining between them. This chain's CDR3 is CASSLAGNQPQHF. CDR3 nucleotides: TGCGCCAGCAGCTTGGCTGGCAATCAGCCCCAGCATTTT.

The gene calls are TRBV7-2 and TRBJ1-2, with D possibly matching TRBD1 (6 bases). The CDR3 totals 16 residues. Germline V gene lookup returns CDR1 SGHTA and CDR2 FQGNSA. The V end was cut by 0 bases, the J end by 4 bases, with 15 bases between. In nucleotides, the CDR3 is TGTGCCAGCAGCTTAGCGCCCGGGGGGGGCGTCTATGGCTACACCTTC. This gives the protein CASSLAPGGGVYGYTF.

The gene calls are TRBV10-2 and TRBJ2-1; D unresolved. Deletions cut 3 bases from V and 10 bases from J, with 10 bases between. The CDR3 is made up of 12 amino acids. Germline V lookup: CDR1 WSHSY, CDR2 SAAADI. The CDR3 sequence is CASSDVEREQFF. The CDR3 DNA reads as TGCGCCAGCAGTGATGTCGAGCGCGAGCAGTTCTTC.

The chain uses TRBV9 and TRBJ1-6, with D hard to call. Germline V gene sequence: CDR1 SGDLS, CDR2 YYNGEE. Trimming removed 3 bases from V and 9 bases from J, with 10 bases in between. The CDR3 spans 13 residues. The CDR3: CASSARGGSPLHF. In DNA form, the CDR3 reads TGTGCCAGCAGCGCCCGGGGAGGTTCACCCCTCCACTTT.

This clone occurred a few times. V gene TRBV9 combines with J gene TRBJ1-1, with D possibly being TRBD1 (5 bases). V gave up 3 bases and J gave up 7 bases, with 16 bases separating them. The CDR3 is 14 residues long. CDR1 is SGDLS, CDR2 YYNGEE, per germline. CDR3 DNA sequence: TGTGCCAGCAGCGGTGTAGGACGGCAGGGTGAAGCTTTCTTT. Its translation: CASSGVGRQGEAFF. Full variable domain (remainder filled in from reference TRBV9 and TRBJ1-1): DSGVTQTPKHLITATGQRVTLRCSPRSGDLSVYWYQQSLDQGLQFLIQYYNGEERAKGNILERFSAQQFPDLHSELNLSSLELGDSALYFCASSGVGRQGEAFFGQGTRLTVV.

The chain joins TRBV6-2 or TRBV6-3 to TRBJ1-6, with D possibly TRBD1 on 6 matching bases. V lost 5 bases and J 9 bases, leaving 20 bases between the germline ends. Germline V gene data show CDR1 as MNHEY and CDR2 as SVGEGT. The CDR3 length is 16 residues. DNA for the CDR3: TGTGCCAGCAGTCAGAAAGAGGCAGGGGAGGGTTCACCCCTCCACTTT. Residues: CASSQKEAGEGSPLHF.

The chain is built from TRBV12-3 or TRBV12-4 and TRBJ1-4, with D hard to call. The CDR3 contains 12 residues. Between the trimmed V and J ends, which lost 2 bases and 7 bases, there was a span of 5 bases. CDR3 sequence reads: CASSLWSEKLFF. The CDR3 DNA reads as TGTGCCAGCAGTTTATGGAGTGAAAAACTGTTTTTT.

The chain couples TRBV29-1 to TRBJ2-1; 7 nucleotides match TRBD1. Germline CDR1 SQVTM, CDR2 ANQGSEA. This CDR3 has 15 residues. The junction had 17 bases not matched to a gene; V was cut back by 6 bases and J by 9 bases. CDR3 sequence: CSVRTGGANFGEQFF. In DNA, the CDR3 is TGCAGCGTAAGGACAGGTGGGGCGAATTTTGGTGAGCAGTTCTTC.

In DNA form, the CDR3 reads TGTGCCAGCAGTTACACGTCAAAAGAGCCCCGGGATCAGCCCCAGCATTTT. Its protein is CASSYTSKEPRDQPQHF. The chain combines TRBV6-2 or TRBV6-3 with TRBJ1-5; D unresolved. The CDR3 length is 17 residues. V dropped 2 bases and J dropped 5 bases, with 19 bases sitting between them. CDR1 and CDR2 (germline): MNHEY, SVGEGT.

The chain uses TRBV12-3 or TRBV12-4 and TRBJ1-3, with D perhaps TRBD1 (6 bases). CDR3 length equals 13 residues. Trimming removed 8 bases from V and 4 bases from J, with 12 bases in between. DNA of the CDR3: TGTGCCAGCGAACAGGGTTCCGGAAACACCATATATTTT. It yields the protein CASEQGSGNTIYF.

The V call is TRBV27, the J call TRBJ1-4; no clear D gene. This CDR3 comprises 14 residues. V was pared by 6 bases and J by 5 bases, with 13 bases between. CDR1 MNHEY and CDR2 SMNVEV come from the germline V gene (reference sequence). The DNA for the CDR3 is TGTGCCAGCAGATCCGGGGTCCACAATGAAAAACTGTTTTTT. It is translated as CASRSGVHNEKLFF.

As regards this clone: The junction and the germline gene differ at one end; a read error may be behind it. The chain uses TRBV2 and TRBJ2-1; 8 nucleotides line up with TRBD2. Germline V gene sequence: CDR1 SNHLY, CDR2 FYNNEI. This CDR3 spans 15 amino acids. DNA of the CDR3: TGTGCCAGCAGAGAAGTAGCGGGGTCCTACAATGAGCAGTTCTTC. Protein: CASREVAGSYNEQFF.

The chain uses TRBV4-2 and TRBJ1-1; D might be TRBD1 (6 bases). V lost 8 bases and J 1 base, leaving 20 bases between the germline ends. This CDR3 contains 16 residues. Germline V CDR1 and CDR2: LGHNA, YNFKEQ. Here the CDR3 DNA reads TGTGCCAGCGCCCCGGACAGCTTATACGAGAACACTGAAGCTTTCTTT. Translated, it gives CASAPDSLYENTEAFF.

This chain connects TRBV6-5 to TRBJ2-1; D ambiguous. This CDR3 contains 10 residues. The germline V and J ends were trimmed by 8 bases and 9 bases, with 8 bases remaining between them. Germline lookup yields CDR1 MNHEY and CDR2 SVGAGI. CDR3 sequence: CASGVGEQFF. Written as DNA, the CDR3 is TGTGCCAGCGGAGTGGGTGAGCAGTTCTTC.

This chain connects TRBV3-1 (or the pseudogene TRBV3-2) to TRBJ2-1, with 8 bases aligning to TRBD2. Per the germline V gene, CDR1 is LGHDT and CDR2 is YNNKEL (reference sequence). V dropped 3 bases and J dropped 2; count of bases not matched to a gene: 6. CDR3 length: 16 residues. Written as DNA, the CDR3 is TGTGCCAGCAGCCAGCCCCTGCGGGGGGCCTACAATGAGCAGTTCTTC. It is translated as CASSQPLRGAYNEQFF.

The CDR3 DNA sequence: TGTGCCACGCGGGGAGTCACACAGGAGTTCTTC. It codes for CATRGVTQEFF. The rearrangement uses TRBV28 and TRBJ2-1; weak D call: TRBD2 (6 bases). The CDR3 length is 11 residues. V was clipped by 10 bases and J by 14 bases, with 18 bases between them. Germline V gene data show CDR1 as MDHEN and CDR2 as SYDVKM. Complete variable domain (other parts from reference TRBV28 and TRBJ2-1): DVKVTQSSRYLVKRTGEKVFLECVQDMDHENMFWYRQDPGLGLRLIYFSYDVKMKEKGDIPEGYSVSREKKERFSLILESASTNQTSMYLCATRGVTQEFFGPGTRLTVL.

This rearrangement joins TRBV7-2 to TRBJ1-5; D might be TRBD1 (6 bases). Germline V gene data show CDR1 as SGHTA and CDR2 as FQGNSA. Deletions cut 1 base from V and 2 bases from J, with 9 bases between. The CDR3 is made up of 15 amino acids. Here the CDR3 reads CASSLVGGGNQPQHF. CDR3 nucleotide sequence: TGTGCCAGCAGCTTAGTAGGGGGGGGCAATCAGCCCCAGCATTTT.

The genes are TRBV4-1 and TRBJ2-5; D remains ambiguous. Germline V gene data show CDR1 as MGHRA and CDR2 as YSYEKL. The CDR3 spans 14 residues. Trimming left V 4 bases short and J 2 bases short, with 11 bases between. CDR3 nucleotides: TGCGCCAGCAGCCCGCTACGACAACAAGAGACCCAGTACTTC. Protein sequence: CASSPLRQQETQYF.

The CDR3 DNA reads as TGTGCCAGCAGCTTAAGCGATACGGCTTTTTCACCCCTCCACTTT. Translating gives CASSLSDTAFSPLHF. The chain uses TRBV7-8 and TRBJ1-6; D gene ambiguous. The CDR3 runs to 15 residues. The V and J ends lost 2 bases and 9 bases respectively, with 14 bases between them. The germline V gene has CDR1 SGHVS and CDR2 FQNEAQ.

V gene TRBV7-3 combines with J gene TRBJ2-1, with D possibly matching TRBD1 (7 bases). Germline V gene sequence: CDR1 SGHTA, CDR2 FQGTGA. Trimming shortened V by 5 bases and J by 5 bases, and 16 bases separated the two germline ends. The CDR3 is 15 amino acids. CDR3 coding DNA: TGTGCCAGCAGCAGATTACAGGGGAGGCACAATGAGCAGTTCTTC. Its translation: CASSRLQGRHNEQFF.

V and J are TRBV3-1 (or the pseudogene TRBV3-2) and TRBJ1-2, with 9 bases that match TRBD1. From germline, CDR1 is LGHDT and CDR2 YNNKEL (reference sequence). The CDR3 extends over 14 amino acids. V dropped 5 bases and J dropped 6; count of bases not matched to a gene: 7. In DNA form, the CDR3 reads TGTGCCAGCAGCAGTTACAGGGGGCGTGATGGCTACACCTTC. The encoded protein is CASSSYRGRDGYTF.